This is a list of T cell receptor beta chains from one sample in a study of vaccination effects on CD4 cells after COVID-19. Their specific antigens are unknown. The assay was immunoSEQ multiplex PCR, and TCRdb's table has in-frame clones only and misses some. The data hold about 45,000 clones, with 60% to 75% observed a single time. Material: CD4+ T cells from PBMCs cultured without peptide, obtained after COVID-19 vaccination. These TCRs come from a human donor who received a COVID-19 vaccine. Each CDR3 is given with its conserved first and last residue. The D gene is left open where the match is weak. Rows give clone size only sometimes, using once, few, many, or a class for an expanded clone.

j_call: TRBJ1-1; clone_size: NA; v_call: TRBV5-6; d_call: NA; cdr3_nt: TGTGCCAGCAGACGATGGAACACTGAAGCTTTCTTT; cdr3_aa: CASRRWNTEAFF
j_call: TRBJ1-2; clone_size: NA; v_call: TRBV19; d_call: NA; cdr3_nt: TGTGCCAGTAGTATTCTACGGGATACTGGCTACACCTTC; cdr3_aa: CASSILRDTGYTF
j_call: TRBJ1-5; clone_size: NA; v_call: TRBV19; d_call: NA; cdr3_nt: TGTGCCAGTACCAGGGCCTACAATCAGCCCCAGCATTTT; cdr3_aa: CASTRAYNQPQHF
j_call: TRBJ2-5; clone_size: NA; v_call: TRBV3-1/TRBV3-2; d_call: NA; cdr3_nt: TGTGCCAGCAGCCAACCCCGGGTAGCGGAGAAAGAGACCCAGTACTTC; cdr3_aa: CASSQPRVAEKETQYF
j_call: TRBJ2-3; clone_size: NA; v_call: TRBV29-1; d_call: NA; cdr3_nt: TGCAGCGTTGGGAGCGGGTCTAGCACAGATACGCAGTATTTT; cdr3_aa: CSVGSGSSTDTQYF
j_call: TRBJ2-3; clone_size: NA; v_call: TRBV10-3; d_call: NA; cdr3_nt: TGTGCCATCAGTGTGCTAGCGACAGATACGCAGTATTTT; cdr3_aa: CAISVLATDTQYF
j_call: TRBJ2-5; clone_size: NA; v_call: TRBV19; d_call: TRBD1; cdr3_nt: TGTGCCAGTAGTTATGGGACAGCAGAGACCCAGTACTTC; cdr3_aa: CASSYGTAETQYF
j_call: TRBJ1-5; clone_size: NA; v_call: TRBV30; d_call: NA; cdr3_nt: TGTGCCTGGAGTAGGGGGGGGGATCAGCCCCAGCATTTT; cdr3_aa: CAWSRGGDQPQHF
j_call: TRBJ2-7; clone_size: NA; v_call: TRBV3-1/TRBV3-2; d_call: TRBD1; cdr3_nt: TGTGCCACTGGACAGGGCTACGAGCAGTACTTC; cdr3_aa: CATGQGYEQYF
j_call: TRBJ2-1; clone_size: NA; v_call: TRBV19; d_call: TRBD2; cdr3_nt: TGTGCCAGTAGTATCGGCGGGCTAGCGGTGAATGAGCAGTTCTTC; cdr3_aa: CASSIGGLAVNEQFF
j_call: TRBJ1-1; clone_size: NA; v_call: TRBV15; d_call: NA; cdr3_nt: TGTGCCACCAGCAGAGTCCCCGGGGTGAACACTGAAGCTTTCTTT; cdr3_aa: CATSRVPGVNTEAFF
j_call: TRBJ1-5; clone_size: NA; v_call: TRBV6-5; d_call: NA; cdr3_nt: TGTGCCAGCAGTTTTGATAGCAATCAGCCCCAGCATTTT; cdr3_aa: CASSFDSNQPQHF
j_call: TRBJ1-5; clone_size: NA; v_call: TRBV4-1; d_call: NA; cdr3_nt: TGCGCCAGCGCCGAGAGGGATAGCAATCAGCCCCAGCATTTT; cdr3_aa: CASAERDSNQPQHF
j_call: TRBJ1-1; clone_size: NA; v_call: TRBV18; d_call: TRBD1; cdr3_nt: TGTGCCAGCTCACTCCTCTCGGGACAGGGCGACACTGAAGCTTTCTTT; cdr3_aa: CASSLLSGQGDTEAFF
j_call: TRBJ2-7; clone_size: NA; v_call: TRBV6-6; d_call: NA; cdr3_nt: TGTGCCAGCAGGGGGGTGGGCTACGAGCAGTACTTC; cdr3_aa: CASRGVGYEQYF
j_call: TRBJ1-2; clone_size: NA; v_call: TRBV19; d_call: NA; cdr3_nt: TGTGCCAGTAGTATAGGTGTGGGGCTCGGGGGCTACACCTTC; cdr3_aa: CASSIGVGLGGYTF
j_call: TRBJ1-5; clone_size: NA; v_call: TRBV5-1; d_call: NA; cdr3_nt: TGCGCCAGCAGGGCGGGTCCTATGAATCAGCCCCAGCATTTT; cdr3_aa: CASRAGPMNQPQHF
j_call: TRBJ2-7; clone_size: NA; v_call: TRBV6-1; d_call: NA; cdr3_nt: TGTGCCAGCAGTGAATCCATGGGTACCATCGACGAGCAGTACTTC; cdr3_aa: CASSESMGTIDEQYF
j_call: TRBJ2-5; clone_size: NA; v_call: TRBV2; d_call: TRBD1; cdr3_nt: TGTGCCAGCAGAGCTGGGACAGGGAAAGAGACCCAGTACTTC; cdr3_aa: CASRAGTGKETQYF
j_call: TRBJ1-1; clone_size: few; v_call: TRBV6-5; d_call: NA; cdr3_nt: TGTGCCAGCAGAGGCAGGGCCGACACTGAAGCTTTCTTT; cdr3_aa: CASRGRADTEAFF
j_call: TRBJ2-6; clone_size: NA; v_call: TRBV6-5; d_call: NA; cdr3_nt: TGTGCCAGCTACCGCTCTGGGGCCAACGTCCTGACTTTC; cdr3_aa: CASYRSGANVLTF
j_call: TRBJ2-7; clone_size: NA; v_call: TRBV7-8; d_call: TRBD2; cdr3_nt: TGTGCCAGCAGCTTAGTGGCCGGGAGGGCCTCCTACGAGCAGTACTTC; cdr3_aa: CASSLVAGRASYEQYF
j_call: TRBJ2-2; clone_size: NA; v_call: TRBV7-9; d_call: TRBD1; cdr3_nt: TGTGCCAGCAGCTTAGGGACAGGGACCCTCCACACCGGGGAGCTGTTTTTT; cdr3_aa: CASSLGTGTLHTGELFF
j_call: TRBJ1-2; clone_size: few; v_call: TRBV5-4; d_call: NA; cdr3_nt: TGTGCCAGCAGCTCCTCACAGTCAAACTATGGCTACACCTTC; cdr3_aa: CASSSSQSNYGYTF
j_call: TRBJ1-1; clone_size: NA; v_call: TRBV3-1/TRBV3-2; d_call: TRBD1; cdr3_nt: TGTGCCAGCAGCCCCCGAGGACAGGGATGGAACACTGAAGCTTTCTTT; cdr3_aa: CASSPRGQGWNTEAFF
j_call: TRBJ1-2; clone_size: NA; v_call: TRBV12-3/TRBV12-4; d_call: NA; cdr3_nt: TGTGCCAGCAGTTCGGGACATGATGGCTACACCTTC; cdr3_aa: CASSSGHDGYTF
j_call: TRBJ1-4; clone_size: NA; v_call: TRBV2; d_call: NA; cdr3_nt: TGTGCCAGCAGTGAGGGTTATGAAAAACTGTTTTTT; cdr3_aa: CASSEGYEKLFF
j_call: TRBJ1-2; clone_size: few; v_call: TRBV19; d_call: NA; cdr3_nt: TGTGCCAGTAGTGGGGGGGCACGGGGAAATGGCTACACCTTC; cdr3_aa: CASSGGARGNGYTF
j_call: TRBJ1-3; clone_size: NA; v_call: TRBV14; d_call: NA; cdr3_nt: TGTGCCAGCAGCCAAGTTGGGGGGCTCTCTGGAAACACCATATATTTT; cdr3_aa: CASSQVGGLSGNTIYF
j_call: TRBJ1-6; clone_size: few; v_call: TRBV3-1/TRBV3-2; d_call: NA; cdr3_nt: TGTGCCAGCAGCCAAGGGGTCAGGGAACTTTGGAATTCACCCCTCCACTTT; cdr3_aa: CASSQGVRELWNSPLHF
j_call: TRBJ1-3; clone_size: few; v_call: TRBV19; d_call: TRBD1; cdr3_nt: TGTGCCAGTAGCCCTCAGGGGGCGTGGGGAAACACCATATATTTT; cdr3_aa: CASSPQGAWGNTIYF
j_call: TRBJ1-4; clone_size: NA; v_call: TRBV10-2; d_call: NA; cdr3_nt: TGCGCCAGCGTGGGCCAGGTCACTGAAAAACTGTTTTTT; cdr3_aa: CASVGQVTEKLFF
j_call: TRBJ1-2; clone_size: once; v_call: TRBV5-6; d_call: TRBD1; cdr3_nt: TGTGCCAGCAGCCACTGGACAGGGGGCTTCTATGGCTACACCTTC; cdr3_aa: CASSHWTGGFYGYTF
j_call: TRBJ1-5; clone_size: NA; v_call: TRBV9; d_call: NA; cdr3_nt: TGTGCCAGCAGCCCGTGGGACGGGGGCAATCAGCCCCAGCATTTT; cdr3_aa: CASSPWDGGNQPQHF
j_call: TRBJ1-5; clone_size: NA; v_call: TRBV3-1/TRBV3-2; d_call: NA; cdr3_nt: TGTGCCAGCAGCCAAGGCTCGGAGCCCAGACAGCCCCAGCATTTT; cdr3_aa: CASSQGSEPRQPQHF
j_call: TRBJ1-1; clone_size: NA; v_call: TRBV5-1; d_call: NA; cdr3_nt: TGCGCCAGCAGCCGAAACGGGGGGGGCTCCCAAGCTTTCTTT; cdr3_aa: CASSRNGGGSQAFF
j_call: TRBJ2-1; clone_size: NA; v_call: TRBV9; d_call: TRBD2; cdr3_nt: TGTGCCAGCAGCGTAGCGGGGGTAGCGGGAGTGAACAATGAGCAGTTCTTC; cdr3_aa: CASSVAGVAGVNNEQFF
j_call: TRBJ2-2; clone_size: NA; v_call: TRBV7-9; d_call: NA; cdr3_nt: TGTGCCAGCAGCGTTACGAGGTCCCTGAACACCGGGGAGCTGTTTTTT; cdr3_aa: CASSVTRSLNTGELFF
j_call: TRBJ1-2; clone_size: few; v_call: TRBV5-8; d_call: TRBD1; cdr3_nt: TGTGCCAGCAGCGGGGGAGACCGGGACAGTTATGGCTACACCTTC; cdr3_aa: CASSGGDRDSYGYTF
j_call: TRBJ2-2; clone_size: NA; v_call: TRBV30; d_call: NA; cdr3_nt: TGTGCCTGGAGTGTGCAGGGTATGGACACCGGGGAGCTGTTTTTT; cdr3_aa: CAWSVQGMDTGELFF
j_call: TRBJ1-1; clone_size: NA; v_call: TRBV9; d_call: NA; cdr3_nt: TGTGCCAGCAGCAATGGGCCGAACACTGAAGCTTTCTTT; cdr3_aa: CASSNGPNTEAFF
j_call: TRBJ2-3; clone_size: NA; v_call: TRBV7-8; d_call: TRBD2; cdr3_nt: TGTGCCAGCAGCTTAGTTGTGACTAGCGGGGCGAGCACAGATACGCAGTATTTT; cdr3_aa: CASSLVVTSGASTDTQYF
j_call: TRBJ1-2; clone_size: NA; v_call: TRBV2; d_call: TRBD1; cdr3_nt: TGTGCCAGCAGTCGGGACAGGGGGCGCGTCTCTGGCTACACCTTC; cdr3_aa: CASSRDRGRVSGYTF
j_call: TRBJ2-2; clone_size: NA; v_call: TRBV18; d_call: TRBD1; cdr3_nt: TGTGCCAGCTCACCCCTCGGGACAGGGGGCGAAACCGGGGAGCTGTTTTTT; cdr3_aa: CASSPLGTGGETGELFF